This T cell receptor beta chain was recovered during a study of CD8 T cells in Susac syndrome (dated by TCRdb to about 2019). For the wider study: Repertoire sequencing was used to test whether CD8+ T cell activation and differentiation in Susac syndrome was antigen driven.

The CDR3 covers 14 residues, taking in both the cysteine and the phenylalanine. Only CDR3 DNA remains: 42 bases, in frame from the first base. V is trimmed back by 5 bases and J by 5 bases, and the junction contains 3 bases that no gene match accounts for. Remarks on this clonotype: Its antigen is unknown. Per-base quality was not reported, and no clone a single base away is much larger than it.

RNA was extracted using the RNeasy kit, and roughly 0.5 to 1 ug of the RNA was reverse transcribed with random hexamers. The immunoSEQ multiplex PCR assay, which covers 54 Vbeta and 13 Jbeta segments, was used to amplify TCR beta CDR3 regions. Bias from PCR amplification was corrected by using a synthetic template baseline for primer optimization and for computational correction. Processing in the source paper ran as follows. Only productive sequences were kept, with reads annotated to V, D and J genes according to IMGT and analyzed in immunoSEQ Analyzer. Clonality was calculated as one minus the Shannon entropy normalized by log2 of the number of productive unique sequences. Public and private clones were assessed among the 100 most prevalent clones of each patient and control. Clones were defined as Susac-specific if absent from the healthy and MS cohorts, from 900 to 1,200 published viral clones and from other ImmuneACCESS disease sequences. TCRdb's own reprocessing of the public reads used fastp at Q25 and MiXCR and kept productive beta chains. Rows are unified per CDR3 protein, each entry keeping the most common DNA and genes. TCRdb, rather than the study authors, made the V and J calls. The sample table holds over 100,000 distinct CDR3 sequences, of which 95% to 98% were seen once. Of the sample, 0.09% to 0.1% is held by the ten largest clones.

Peripheral blood CD8+ and CD4+ T cells from healthy donors, Susac syndrome patients and multiple sclerosis patients were profiled by high-throughput TCR beta sequencing. The healthy donors served as controls matched for age and sex. Bulk CD8+ and CD4+ T cells were purified by magnetic negative isolation, while CD8+ TEMRA cells were enriched using FACS. Blood was drawn into EDTA tubes, processed within 24 hours, and PBMCs were isolated by density gradient centrifugation. PBMCs intended for TCR sequencing were frozen in liquid nitrogen and were later thawed in a 37 degrees C water bath. Purity of sorted or isolated CD4+, CD8+ and CD8+ TEMRA cells was at least 90%. Results the study describes overall, beyond this receptor: The number of individuals in the TCR sequencing and HLA analysis was recognized as being relatively small.

Recombination linked TRBV12-3 or TRBV12-4 to TRBJ1-6; TRBD1 lines up with 7 middle nucleotides. Specimen: CD4+ T cells from PBMCs. The sequence derives from a human donor in good health. The DNA sequence is as follows: TGTGCCAGCAGTGAGGACAGGCATAATTCACCCCTCCACTTT. Its coded protein is CASSEDRHNSPLHF.